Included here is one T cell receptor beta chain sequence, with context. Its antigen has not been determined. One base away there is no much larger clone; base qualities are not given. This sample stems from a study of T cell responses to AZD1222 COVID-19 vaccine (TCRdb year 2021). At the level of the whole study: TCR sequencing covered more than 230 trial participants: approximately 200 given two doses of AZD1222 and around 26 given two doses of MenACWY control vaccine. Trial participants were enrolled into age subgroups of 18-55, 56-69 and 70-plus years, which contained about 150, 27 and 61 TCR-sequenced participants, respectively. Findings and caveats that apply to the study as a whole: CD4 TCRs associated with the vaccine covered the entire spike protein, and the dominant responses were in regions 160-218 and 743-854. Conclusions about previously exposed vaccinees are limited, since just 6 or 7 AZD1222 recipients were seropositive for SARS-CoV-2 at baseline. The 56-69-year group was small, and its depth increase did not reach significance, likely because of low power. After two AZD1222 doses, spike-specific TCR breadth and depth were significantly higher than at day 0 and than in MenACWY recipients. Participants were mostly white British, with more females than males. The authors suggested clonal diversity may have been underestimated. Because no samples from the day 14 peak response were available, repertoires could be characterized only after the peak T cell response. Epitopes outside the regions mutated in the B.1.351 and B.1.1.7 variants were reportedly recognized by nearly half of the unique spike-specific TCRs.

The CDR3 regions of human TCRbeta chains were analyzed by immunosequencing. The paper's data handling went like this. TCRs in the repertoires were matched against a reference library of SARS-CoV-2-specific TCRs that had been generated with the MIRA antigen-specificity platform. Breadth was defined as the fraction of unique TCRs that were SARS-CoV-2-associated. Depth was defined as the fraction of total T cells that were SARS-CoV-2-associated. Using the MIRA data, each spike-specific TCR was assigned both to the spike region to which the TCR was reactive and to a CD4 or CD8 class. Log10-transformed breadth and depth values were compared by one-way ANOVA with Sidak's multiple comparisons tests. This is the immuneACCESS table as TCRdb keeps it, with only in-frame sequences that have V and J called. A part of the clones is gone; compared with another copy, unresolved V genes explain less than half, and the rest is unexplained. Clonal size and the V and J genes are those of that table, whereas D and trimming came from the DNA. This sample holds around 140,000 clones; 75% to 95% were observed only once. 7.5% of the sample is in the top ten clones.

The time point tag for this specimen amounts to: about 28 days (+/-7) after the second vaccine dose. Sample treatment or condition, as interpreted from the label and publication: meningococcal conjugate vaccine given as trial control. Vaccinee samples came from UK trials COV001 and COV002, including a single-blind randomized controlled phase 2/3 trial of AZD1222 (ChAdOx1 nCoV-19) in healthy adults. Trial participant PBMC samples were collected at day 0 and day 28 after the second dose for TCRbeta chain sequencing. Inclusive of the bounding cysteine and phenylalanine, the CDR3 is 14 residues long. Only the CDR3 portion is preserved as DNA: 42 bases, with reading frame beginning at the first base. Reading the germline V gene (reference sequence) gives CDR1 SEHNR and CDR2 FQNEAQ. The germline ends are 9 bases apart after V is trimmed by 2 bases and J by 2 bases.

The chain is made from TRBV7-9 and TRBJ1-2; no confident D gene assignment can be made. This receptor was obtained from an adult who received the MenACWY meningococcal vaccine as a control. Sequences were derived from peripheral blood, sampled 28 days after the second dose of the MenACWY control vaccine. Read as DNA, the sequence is TGTGCCAGCAGCTTACAGGAGACCAACTATGGCTACACCTTC. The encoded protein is CASSLQETNYGYTF.